This T cell receptor (beta chain) derives from a study of T cell changes during pregnancy in multiple sclerosis. Assay: immunoSEQ multiplex PCR; the TCRdb copy retains only in-frame clones and omits some. The table shows more than 55,000 clones, with roughly 93% occurring only once. The CDR3 covers 12 residues. Germline CDR1 and CDR2: LNHDA and SQIVND (reference sequence). Trimming pared 6 bases from V and 5 bases from J, leaving 10 bases between. The clonotype comes from a female donor with multiple sclerosis, enrolled in a pregnancy study. V usage is TRBV19 and J usage is TRBJ1-2, with D possibly TRBD1 on 5 matching bases. The specimen was peripheral blood, collected in the second trimester of pregnancy. The CDR3 DNA reads TGTGCCAGTAGAACTGGACATTATGGCTACACCTTC. It is translated as CASRTGHYGYTF.